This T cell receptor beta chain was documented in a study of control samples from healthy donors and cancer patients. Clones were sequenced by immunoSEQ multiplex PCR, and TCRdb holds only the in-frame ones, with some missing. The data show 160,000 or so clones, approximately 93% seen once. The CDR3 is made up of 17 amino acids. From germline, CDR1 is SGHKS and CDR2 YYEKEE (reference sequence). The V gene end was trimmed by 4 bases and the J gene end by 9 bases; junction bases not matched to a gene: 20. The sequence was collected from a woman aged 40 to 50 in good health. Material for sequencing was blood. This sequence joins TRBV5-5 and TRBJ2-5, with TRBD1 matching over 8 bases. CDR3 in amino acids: CASSTTDREWSSEAQYF. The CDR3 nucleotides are TGTGCCAGCAGCACGACGGACAGGGAATGGTCTTCCGAGGCCCAGTACTTC. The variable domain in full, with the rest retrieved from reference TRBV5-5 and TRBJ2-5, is DAGVTQSPTHLIKTRGQQVTLRCSPISGHKSVSWYQQVLGQGPQFIFQYYEKEERGRGNFPDRFSARQFPNYSSELNVNALLLGDSALYLCASSTTDREWSSEAQYFGPGTRLLVL.